The rows below give T cell receptor beta chains drawn from one sample of a study of cytomegalovirus exposure and HLA in healthy donors. TCRdb keeps only in-frame clones here, not all; method: immunoSEQ multiplex PCR. This sample carries about 77,000 clones, over 70% of them seen once, and the ten largest clones take roughly 7.2%. The sample was PBMCs. The source is a woman aged 40 to 50 in good health and CMV-seronegative. CDR3s include the opening cysteine and the closing phenylalanine or tryptophan. D genes are given only for firm matches. Size tells how often a clone was seen (once, few, many) or the class of an expanded clone, and some rows leave it out.

CDR3aa: CSGGGVAGAYNEQFF; CDR3nt: TGCAGCGGGGGAGGGGTAGCGGGGGCCTACAATGAGCAGTTCTTC; v_gene: TRBV29-1; d_gene: TRBD2; abundance: few; j_gene: TRBJ2-1
CDR3aa: CASSLSYGGVDEQYF; CDR3nt: TGTGCCAGCAGTTTATCGTACGGAGGCGTGGACGAGCAGTACTTC; v_gene: TRBV27; d_gene: .; abundance: once; j_gene: TRBJ2-7
CDR3aa: CASSFGQGANTQYF; CDR3nt: TGTGCCAGCAGTTTTGGGCAGGGGGCAAATACGCAGTATTTT; v_gene: TRBV27; d_gene: TRBD1; abundance: .; j_gene: TRBJ2-3
CDR3aa: CASSSRAMNTEAFF; CDR3nt: TGTGCCAGCAGTAGCAGGGCAATGAACACTGAAGCTTTCTTT; v_gene: TRBV25-1; d_gene: .; abundance: .; j_gene: TRBJ1-1
CDR3aa: CASSYSMNTGELFF; CDR3nt: TGTGCCAGCAGTTACTCCATGAACACCGGGGAGCTGTTTTTT; v_gene: TRBV6-5; d_gene: .; abundance: few; j_gene: TRBJ2-2
CDR3aa: CASSQGRRDSYEQYF; CDR3nt: TGCGCCAGCAGCCAAGGTCGCAGGGACTCCTACGAGCAGTACTTC; v_gene: TRBV4-3; d_gene: .; abundance: .; j_gene: TRBJ2-7
CDR3aa: CASSVGTGTYEQYF; CDR3nt: TGTGCCAGCAGTGTCGGGACAGGGACCTACGAGCAGTACTTC; v_gene: TRBV27; d_gene: TRBD1; abundance: once; j_gene: TRBJ2-7
CDR3aa: CASSGTGLNEQYF; CDR3nt: TGCGCCAGCAGCGGGACAGGGCTTAACGAGCAGTACTTC; v_gene: TRBV5-1; d_gene: TRBD1; abundance: .; j_gene: TRBJ2-7
CDR3aa: CASSLAGGIDTQYF; CDR3nt: TGTGCCAGCAGCCTAGCGGGGGGCATAGATACGCAGTATTTT; v_gene: TRBV5-4; d_gene: TRBD2; abundance: .; j_gene: TRBJ2-3
CDR3aa: CSVEVPGFNEKLFF; CDR3nt: TGCAGCGTTGAAGTTCCGGGGTTCAATGAAAAACTGTTTTTT; v_gene: TRBV29-1; d_gene: .; abundance: .; j_gene: TRBJ1-4
CDR3aa: CASSLSVWQGMGEQFF; CDR3nt: TGTGCCAGCAGCTTATCGGTTTGGCAGGGTATGGGTGAGCAGTTCTTC; v_gene: TRBV7-2; d_gene: .; abundance: .; j_gene: TRBJ2-1
CDR3aa: CAISLTEFPYEQYF; CDR3nt: TGTGCCATCAGTTTGACAGAATTTCCCTACGAGCAGTACTTC; v_gene: TRBV10-3; d_gene: .; abundance: few; j_gene: TRBJ2-7
CDR3aa: CASTLGGRAGGAYEQYF; CDR3nt: TGTGCCAGCACCCTAGGGGGACGGGCAGGGGGAGCCTACGAGCAGTACTTC; v_gene: TRBV28; d_gene: TRBD1; abundance: .; j_gene: TRBJ2-7